This entry describes one T cell receptor (beta chain). TCRdb re-analysed the RT-PCR reads in MiXCR, keeping a single row per CDR3 protein. The sample contains fewer than 800,000 distinct CDR3 sequences, approximately 15% of which appear only once. Trimming took 4 bases from V and 0 from J, leaving 8 bases between them. CDR1 and CDR2 from the germline V gene are SGHRS and YFSETQ. This CDR3 has 14 amino acids. Sequenced sample: memory CD4+ T cells from blood. The chain couples TRBV5-1 to TRBJ2-1, with TRBD2 as a possible D gene (5 bases). The TCR sequence derives from a female donor in good health, serving as a healthy control. CDR3 residues: CASSVGVSYNEQFF. The CDR3 DNA is TGCGCCAGCAGCGTGGGAGTCTCCTACAATGAGCAGTTCTTC.